This T cell receptor beta chain was captured in a study of neurological immune-mediated disorders (dated by TCRdb to between 2019 and 2020). Context from the whole study: Peripheral blood TCR-beta repertoires from patients with HTLV-I-associated myelopathy (HAM/TSP), patients with multiple sclerosis, and healthy controls were compared in the study using UMI-based sequencing. Of the approximately 68 subjects in the cohort, some 15 were HAM/TSP patients, some 35 were multiple sclerosis patients, and about 20 were healthy controls. Longitudinal samples, technical triplicates and paired sorted CD4+ and CD8+ T-cell subsets, alongside PBMC samples, were included among the roughly 110 TCR-beta libraries.

The CDR3 numbers 13 residues from cysteine through phenylalanine. Just CDR3 DNA is preserved here, 39 bases in frame from base 1. CDR1 and CDR2 were assigned from the germline V gene as SNHLY and FYNNEI. Deletion took 4 bases off V and 0 bases off J, with a span of 6 bases between the germline ends. cDNA synthesis used template-switch 5'RACE with a primer carrying a 10-nucleotide random unique molecular identifier tagging each TCR transcript. Over 180 million TCR-beta sequences, covering 15-18 subjects, were produced in each sequencing run. The RNeasy kit was used for extraction of total RNA. The KAPA Real-time Library Amplification kit was used to amplify TCR-beta VDJ regions with primers for the TCR constant region and the 5'RACE anchor. Sample indexes and Illumina adaptors were added in a first PCR, after which library yield was increased in a second PCR. The roughly 650 bp TCR product was size-selected on a 2% E-gel SizeSelection system after Ampure bead purification. Before pooling, library quality was checked on a Bioanalyzer, concentration was measured with Qubit, and libraries were quantified with the Kapa Library Quantification kit. Paired-end 2 x 150 bp sequencing of the libraries was performed on an Illumina HiSeq 2500. To increase sequence diversity, roughly 23-30% phiX was spiked into each library pool. From the authors' description of their analysis: Quality-filtered reads were processed with the UMI-based MiGEC pipeline, which removed over 75% of raw TCR sequences during error correction. VDJ genes were aligned to IMGT germline references, and each clonotype was defined by a unique CDR3 amino acid sequence together with V-J genes. Clonal expansion, Shannon diversity and CDR3 relatedness were evaluated with VDJtools (CalcPairwiseDistances, ClusterSamples), while phylogenetic trees were built in CLCbio workbench. A clone was classed as expanded if it had 8 or more unique UMIs, a cutoff based on coefficient-of-variation modelling across technical triplicates. TCRdb reran the public reads through fastp at Q25 and MiXCR, keeping productive beta chains. Duplicate CDR3 protein sequences are folded into a single record with the most common DNA and genes. These V and J calls rely on TCRdb rather than the paper's analysis. This sample lists about 84,000 distinct CDR3 sequences; around 10% were detected once. The ten top clones hold more than 1.5% of the sample.

The healthy controls were volunteers from blood banks in Maryland, USA. Libraries from unsorted PBMCs were made from 2 million PBMCs kept in RNAlater at -80 degrees C until RNA extraction. Peripheral blood was subjected to Ficoll-Hypaque density gradient centrifugation to isolate PBMCs, which were then cryopreserved in liquid nitrogen. Overall results and qualifications from the work: TCR clonal expansion was highest in HAM/TSP patients and lowest in MS patients, with MS patients falling below even healthy controls. Expanded clones from different subjects shared no identical CDR3 amino acid sequences, which suggests that TCR-beta repertoires were private in all groups.

This clonotype showed up many times. This clone's antigen is unknown. No base-level quality is on record; no much larger clone is a single base apart. The TCR sequence derives from a man in his forties in good health. This chain joins TRBV2 to TRBJ2-5, with no reliable assignment of the D segment. The sequenced sample consisted of PBMCs. The CDR3 amino acid sequence is: CASSVEYQETQYF. The nucleotide sequence is TGTGCCAGCAGTGTGGAGTACCAAGAGACCCAGTACTTC.